These 11 T cell receptor beta chains share one sample of origin, sequenced in a study of T cell clonality in common variable immunodeficiency. Data came from immunoSEQ multiplex PCR; TCRdb stores just in-frame clones and leaves some out. This repertoire lists approximately 81,000 clones without singletons; about 0.8% sits in the top ten. The sequencing input was peripheral blood mononuclear cells. The receptors come from a person between 18 and 69 years old in good health.

Ten or more counts support this clone. The read falls 3 residues short of the CDR3 end, and the missing part is taken from the germline J gene. The J gene is TRBJ2-7, the V gene TRBV14; the D is unclear. Trimming took off 0 bases at V and 1 base at J, with 10 bases between the two ends. Germline-derived CDR1 and CDR2 are SGHDN and FVKESK. The CDR3 length is 15 residues. CDR3 DNA (partial): TGTGCCAGCAGCCAAGACAAGCGAGTATCCTACGAG. Encoded protein: CASSQDKRVSYE. The full CDR3 protein reads CASSQDKRVSYEQYF.

This clone was observed at least ten times. The CDR3 extends 3 residues past the end of the read, so its final part is completed from the germline J gene. The gene calls are TRBV12-3 or TRBV12-4 and TRBJ2-3, with 8 bases matching TRBD2. J gave up 5 bases and V 7 bases, and 8 bases lay outside the gene matches. The CDR3 runs to 14 residues. The CDR3 region is CASKVGLAGDTQYF. CDR3 DNA, as far as it was read: TGTGCCAGCAAAGTAGGACTAGCTGGAGATACG.

Worth noting for this clone: The read terminates 3 residues ahead of where the CDR3 ends, so the germline J gene completes it. The V gene is TRBV11-1, the J gene TRBJ2-2, with 8 bases that match TRBD2. The V gene end was trimmed by 1 base and the J gene end by 7 bases; junction bases not matched to a gene: 5. The CDR3 contains 15 residues. Per the germline V gene, CDR1 is SGHAT and CDR2 is FQDESV (reference sequence). Here the CDR3 reads CASSLVLREVGELFF. The part of the CDR3 DNA that was read is TGTGCCAGCAGCTTAGTTCTGCGGGAGGTCGGGGAG.

This clone was counted at least ten times. The CDR3 end falls 3 residues outside the read, so it is completed with the germline J gene. The chain couples TRBV19 to TRBJ2-2; 7 positions agree with TRBD1. V dropped 3 bases and J dropped 4; count of bases not matched to a gene: 5. The CDR3 runs 15 residues. Germline CDR1 and CDR2: LNHDA and SQIVND (reference sequence). CDR3 amino acids: CASSMRGPVTGELFF. Partial CDR3 DNA: TGTGCCAGTAGTATGAGGGGGCCGGTCACCGGGGAG.

As to this clone: The read ends 3 residues shy of where the CDR3 ends; the end is completed using the germline J gene. Other DNA variants within this sample encode the same CDR3. This chain connects TRBV7-9 to TRBJ2-5; D is perhaps TRBD1 (5 bases). The CDR3 sequence is 15 residues long. Germline V CDR1 and CDR2: SEHNR, FQNEAQ (reference sequence). The ends were cut back, 0 bases at V and 3 bases at J, with 11 bases in the middle. CDR3 bases read: TGTGCCAGCAGCTTAGCGCTGGGGCAGAAAGAGACC. It specifies CASSLALGQKET. The full CDR3 protein is CASSLALGQKETQYF.

The sample holds many counts of this clone. The observed sequence ends 3 residues before the CDR3 terminus, with the missing tail filled in from the germline J gene. V gene TRBV28 combines with J gene TRBJ2-7; 8 nucleotides agree with TRBD2. The CDR3 has 12 residues. J gave up 3 bases and V 5 bases, and 0 bases lay outside the gene matches. Germline CDR1 and CDR2: MDHEN and SYDVKM. The CDR3 bases that were read are TGTGCCAGCAGTAGCGGGAGCTACGAG. Amino acids: CASSSGSYE. The complete CDR3 reads CASSSGSYEQYF.

This clone was counted at least ten times. The read stops 3 residues short of the end of the CDR3; the missing end is completed from the germline J gene. This chain joins TRBV20-1 and TRBJ1-5, with TRBD1 identical over 7 bases. The CDR3 sequence is 17 residues long. V lost 0 bases and J lost 1; bases outside the gene matches: 9. In germline, CDR1 is DFQATT, CDR2 SNEGSKA (reference sequence). CDR3 DNA (partial): TGCAGTGCTAGAGATTTGACAGGGTTAACCAGCAATCAGCCC. Translation: CSARDLTGLTSNQP. The CDR3, in full, reads CSARDLTGLTSNQPQHF.

This clone was found many times. The sequence runs out 3 residues before the end of the CDR3; the remainder is reconstructed from the germline J gene. This chain joins TRBV5-4 and TRBJ2-3; possible D gene TRBD1, 6 bases. CDR1 is SGHNT and CDR2 is YYREEE in the germline V gene (reference sequence). The CDR3 is made up of 16 amino acids. Trimming took 2 bases from V and 0 from J, leaving 13 bases between them. The part of the CDR3 DNA that was read is TGTGCCAGCAGCTTCATGGGGGCGGCTAGCACAGATACG. Translation: CASSFMGAASTDT. From start to end, the CDR3 is CASSFMGAASTDTQYF.

Notes on this clone: The CDR3 end lies 3 residues beyond the end of the read and is filled in from the germline J gene. This chain connects TRBV7-9 to TRBJ2-5; TRBD1 aligns across 8 bases. In germline, CDR1 is SEHNR, CDR2 FQNEAQ (reference sequence). With 5 bases clipped from V and 5 bases from J, the junction kept 10 bases outside the gene matches. The CDR3 loop spans 15 amino acids. The CDR3 sequence is CASSLMAGGEETQYF. The part of the CDR3 DNA that was read is TGTGCCAGCAGCCTTATGGCAGGGGGCGAGGAGACC.

This clone was observed many times. Read data end 3 residues before the CDR3 end; the end is taken from the germline J gene. V usage is TRBV5-1 and J usage is TRBJ2-3; D is uncertain. The CDR3 sequence is 16 residues long. Germline V gene data show CDR1 as SGHRS and CDR2 as YFSETQ. Trimming took 1 base from V and 2 from J, leaving 14 bases between them. The CDR3: CASSLKGPPLTDTQYF. The DNA read from the CDR3 is TGCGCCAGCAGCTTGAAAGGGCCCCCACTCACAGATACG.

This clone was seen repeatedly, ten times or more. The read stops 3 residues short of the end of the CDR3; the missing end is completed from the germline J gene. The chain has TRBV5-6 and TRBJ1-1; D is ambiguous. Germline-derived CDR1 and CDR2 are SGHDT and YYEEEE. The CDR3 extends over 14 amino acids. V was shortened by 2 bases and J by 4 bases, with 12 bases between the two germline ends. Here the CDR3 reads CASSFGVYGTEAFF. The covered CDR3 bases are TGTGCCAGCAGCTTCGGGGTTTACGGCACTGAA.